This is a list of T cell receptor beta chains from one sample in a study of T cells in Graves' hyperthyroidism and ophthalmopathy. One entry per CDR3 protein, called by TCRdb with MiXCR from the multiplex PCR reads. Altogether around 420,000 distinct CDR3 sequences are present, less than 20% being singletons, with the ten largest covering over 12%. Sequenced input: blood. The receptors derive from a woman aged 18-29 years with Graves' hyperthyroidism. The CDR3 runs from the conserved cysteine through the conserved F or W.

cdr3_length v_call cdr3_aa
15 TRBV2 CASALREWDTGELFF
17 TRBV6-1 CASSGRQGMVANYGYTF
17 TRBV24-1 CATSDSKTSGVTGELFF
15 TRBV20-1 CSVESTSGGSYEQYF
14 TRBV5-1 CASSLGLAYYEQYF
15 TRBV5-4 CASSLGSARKETQYF
13 TRBV7-9 CASSRGEVNEQFF
15 TRBV5-1 CASSLQGASTDTQYF
14 TRBV6-2/TRBV6-3 CASSYGGPTDTQYF
13 TRBV19 CASTVAGVGELFF
15 TRBV6-1 CASNRLAQNTGELFF
14 TRBV9 CASSFTSSNEKLFF
14 TRBV11-2 CASSVFEGAGGYTF
15 TRBV28 CASRPARDRGTEAFF
14 TRBV11-1 CASSFDMYQETQYF
15 TRBV4-1 CASSRPGQSNEKLFF
18 TRBV28 CASSSIILGVAVTDTQYF
14 TRBV6-4 CASSVGDPHSPLHF
12 TRBV28 CASSLPRDEQFF
15 TRBV11-2 CASSLYRGISYEQYF
14 TRBV6-1 CASSFTGTGSGYTF
16 TRBV20-1 CSAREKPGVSTDTQYF
14 TRBV6-2/TRBV6-3 CASSHFSSNQPQHF
13 TRBV27 CASSPNPDQPQHF
12 TRBV20-1 CSARGQGSRLRF
14 TRBV5-1 CASSMIAGGETQYF
16 TRBV3-1 CASSGGAGDPILPLHF
14 TRBV12-3/TRBV12-4 CASSLKSGDNEQFF
10 TRBV20-1 CSATTEEQYF
17 TRBV20-1 CSARGAVGRAANEKLFF
17 TRBV5-1 CASSPRTASGVHYGYTF
16 TRBV5-1 CASSKSSSGGTDTQYF
14 TRBV7-8 CASSLRTGNTEAFF
15 TRBV20-1 CSARDPGQAGNTIYF
15 TRBV9 CASTLRSGTGYGYTF
15 TRBV27 CASSSGTHTRETQYF
16 TRBV5-1 CASRAVGYTYNSPLHF
15 TRBV15 CATEPRISGANVLTF
13 TRBV7-8 CASSSALGYEQYF
15 TRBV5-6 CATKRGLAGQETQYF
14 TRBV27 CASGPRTLAEKLFF
15 TRBV7-9 CASSLGAGAGNIQYF
15 TRBV9 CASSVGGQGYYGYTF
16 TRBV6-1 CASTPGGLNYNSPLHF
14 TRBV18 CASSPTRDGSVVFF
13 TRBV3-1 CASNRRLGETQYF
12 TRBV29-1 CSVADRGYGYTF
16 TRBV11-2 CASTLLYRLEYYEQYF
15 TRBV12-3/TRBV12-4 CASSLPEGFQETQYF
14 TRBV11-2 CASSRGLAPNEQFF